Following are 8 T cell receptor beta chains from one sample sequenced in a study of cytomegalovirus exposure and HLA in healthy donors. Primers included in the PCR were 60 Vbeta and 13 Jbeta primers. TCRdb's table, derived via immunoSEQ multiplex PCR, lists solely in-frame clones and lacks some. The sample carries some 200,000 clones, around 80% recorded once. The sequenced sample was PBMCs. These receptor sequences come from a man aged 45-65 years in good health and CMV-seronegative.

The genes are TRBV4-2 and TRBJ2-3, with 10 positions matching TRBD2. The germline CDR1 and CDR2 sequences are LGHNA and YNFKEQ. J gave up 6 bases and V 4 bases, and 7 bases lay outside the gene matches. The CDR3 totals 15 residues. CDR3 loop: CASSPTSSGSDTQYF. The CDR3 bases are TGTGCCAGCAGCCCGACTTCTAGCGGGAGTGATACGCAGTATTTT.

The V call is TRBV2, the J call TRBJ2-1; 15 nucleotides agree with TRBD2. J gave up 8 bases and V 6 bases, and 8 bases lay outside the gene matches. This CDR3 has 16 residues. The V gene's germline CDR1 is SNHLY and CDR2 FYNNEI. The CDR3 here is CASSGWTSGRVDEQFF. Here the CDR3 DNA reads TGTGCCAGCAGCGGATGGACTAGCGGGAGGGTCGATGAGCAGTTCTTC.

The gene calls are TRBV10-3 and TRBJ1-1; 9 nucleotides agree with TRBD1. Germline V CDR1 and CDR2: ENHRY, SYGVKD. V lost 0 bases, J lost 1 base, and 9 bases stayed unmatched. The CDR3 consists of 18 residues. The CDR3 sequence: CAISESLGQGKGNTEAFF. CDR3 nucleotide sequence: TGTGCCATCAGTGAGTCCTTGGGACAGGGTAAGGGGAACACTGAAGCTTTCTTT.

A word on this clone: The sample contains more than one DNA sequence encoding this CDR3. The V gene is TRBV6-5, the J gene TRBJ2-2; D may be TRBD1 (6 bases). CDR1 MNHEY and CDR2 SVGAGI come from the germline V gene. V was trimmed by 6 bases and J by 0 bases, leaving 14 bases between them. The CDR3 contains 16 residues. The CDR3 is CASSYTRQANTGELFF. The CDR3 DNA sequence: TGTGCCAGCAGCTACACCAGACAGGCGAACACCGGGGAGCTGTTTTTT.

This clone has a single count. V is TRBV7-3 and J is TRBJ1-2; a possible D gene is TRBD1 (5 bases). The CDR3 spans 13 residues. The ends were cut back, 5 bases at V and 0 bases at J, with 7 bases in the middle. The germline V gene has CDR1 SGHTA and CDR2 FQGTGA. The CDR3 protein is CASSPRANYGYTF. CDR3 nucleotide sequence: TGTGCCAGCAGCCCCAGGGCTAACTATGGCTACACCTTC.

This clone was detected only a few times. V and J are TRBV28 and TRBJ1-3, with D possibly matching TRBD1 (6 bases). The length of the CDR3 is 15 residues. V was shortened by 5 bases and J by 0 bases, with 11 bases between the two germline ends. CDR1 is MDHEN, CDR2 SYDVKM, per germline. The CDR3 loop reads CASSAHRDSGNTIYF. CDR3 bases: TGTGCCAGCAGTGCCCACAGGGACTCTGGAAACACCATATATTTT. The variable domain in full, with the rest retrieved from reference TRBV28 and TRBJ1-3, is DVKVTQSSRYLVKRTGEKVFLECVQDMDHENMFWYRQDPGLGLRLIYFSYDVKMKEKGDIPEGYSVSREKKERFSLILESASTNQTSMYLCASSAHRDSGNTIYFGEGSWLTVV.

This chain links TRBV2 with TRBJ2-7; the D gene is possibly TRBD1 (6 bases). CDR1 and CDR2 from the germline V gene are SNHLY and FYNNEI. The CDR3 consists of 13 residues. V lost 6 bases and J lost 3, with 12 bases in between. DNA of the CDR3: TGTGCCAGCAGGGCTACAGGGTTCTACGAGCAGTACTTC. Amino acid sequence: CASRATGFYEQYF.

This chain connects TRBV27 to TRBJ2-7; 11 bases are a match to TRBD1. Per germline, CDR1 MNHEY and CDR2 SMNVEV (reference sequence). Trimming took 5 bases from V and 5 from J; bases not matched to a gene: 5. The CDR3 spans 14 residues. CDR3 bases: TGTGCCAGCAGTCTTCGGACAGGGGGCAACGAGCAGTACTTC. Its protein product is CASSLRTGGNEQYF.